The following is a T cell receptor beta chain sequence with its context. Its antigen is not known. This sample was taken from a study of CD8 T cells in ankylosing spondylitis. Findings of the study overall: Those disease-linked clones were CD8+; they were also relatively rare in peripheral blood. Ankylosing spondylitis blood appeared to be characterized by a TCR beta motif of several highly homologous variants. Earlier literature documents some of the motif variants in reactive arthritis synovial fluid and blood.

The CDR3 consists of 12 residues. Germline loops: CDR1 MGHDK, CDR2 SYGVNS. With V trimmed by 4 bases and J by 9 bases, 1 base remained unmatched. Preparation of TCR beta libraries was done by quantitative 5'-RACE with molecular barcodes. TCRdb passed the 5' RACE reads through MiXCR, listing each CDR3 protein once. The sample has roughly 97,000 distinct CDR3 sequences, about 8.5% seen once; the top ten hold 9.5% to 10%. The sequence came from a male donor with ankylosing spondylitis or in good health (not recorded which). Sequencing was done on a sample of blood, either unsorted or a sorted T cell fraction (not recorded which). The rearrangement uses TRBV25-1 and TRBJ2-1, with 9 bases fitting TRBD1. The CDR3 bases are TGTGCCAGCAGTGGGACAGGGGTTGAGCAGTTCTTC. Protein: CASSGTGVEQFF.